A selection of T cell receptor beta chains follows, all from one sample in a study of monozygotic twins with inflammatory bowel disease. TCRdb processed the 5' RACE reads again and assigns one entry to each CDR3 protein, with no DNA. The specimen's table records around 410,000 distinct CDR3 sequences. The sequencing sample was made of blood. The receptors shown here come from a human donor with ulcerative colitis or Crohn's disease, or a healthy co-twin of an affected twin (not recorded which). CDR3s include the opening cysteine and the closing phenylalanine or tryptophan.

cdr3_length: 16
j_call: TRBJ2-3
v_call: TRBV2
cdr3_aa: CASSESVAGGPDTQYF

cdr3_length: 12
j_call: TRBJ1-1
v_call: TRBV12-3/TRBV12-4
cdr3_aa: CASLKPETEAFF

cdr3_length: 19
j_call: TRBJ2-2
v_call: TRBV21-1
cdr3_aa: CASSKGTPDGREFPGELFF

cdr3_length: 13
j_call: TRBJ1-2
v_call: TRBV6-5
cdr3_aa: CASSDGPLWGYTF

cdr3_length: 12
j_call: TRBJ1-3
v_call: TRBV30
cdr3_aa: CAWSNTVDTIYF

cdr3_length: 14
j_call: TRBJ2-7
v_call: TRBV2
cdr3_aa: CASNLGAASYEQYF

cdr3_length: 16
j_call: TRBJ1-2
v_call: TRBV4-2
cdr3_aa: CASSQEGGASDYGYTF

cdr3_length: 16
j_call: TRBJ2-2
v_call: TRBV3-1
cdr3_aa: CASSPQGGSVGGELFF

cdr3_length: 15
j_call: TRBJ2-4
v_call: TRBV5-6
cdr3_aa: CASSLIQAVGNIQYF

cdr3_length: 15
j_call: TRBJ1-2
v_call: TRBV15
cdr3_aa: CATSLEVAKQRGYTF

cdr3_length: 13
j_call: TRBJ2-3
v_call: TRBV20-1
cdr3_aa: CSANGLYGDTQYF

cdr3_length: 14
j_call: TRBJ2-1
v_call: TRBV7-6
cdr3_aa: CARSLAHLGGEQFF

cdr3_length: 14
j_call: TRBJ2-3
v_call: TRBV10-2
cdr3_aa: CASSIKKSTDTQYF

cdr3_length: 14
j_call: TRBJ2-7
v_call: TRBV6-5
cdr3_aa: CASSWDRLIYEQYF

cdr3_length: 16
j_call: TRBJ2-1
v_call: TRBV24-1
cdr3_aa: CATSDRTSEGGGEQFF

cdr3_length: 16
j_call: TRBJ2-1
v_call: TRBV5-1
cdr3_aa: CASSLESTGPYNEQFF

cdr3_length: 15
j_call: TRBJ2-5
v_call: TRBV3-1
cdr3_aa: CASSQPGRHGETQYF

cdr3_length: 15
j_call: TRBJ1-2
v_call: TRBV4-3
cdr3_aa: CASSLGKGVGLGYTF

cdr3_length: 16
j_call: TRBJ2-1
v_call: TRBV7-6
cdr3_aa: CASSPGASGGNNEQFF

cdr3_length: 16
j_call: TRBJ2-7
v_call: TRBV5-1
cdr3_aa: CASSLPLAGGSDEQYF

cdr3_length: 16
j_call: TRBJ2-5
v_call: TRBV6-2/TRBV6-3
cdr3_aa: CASRGPGLGRQETQYF

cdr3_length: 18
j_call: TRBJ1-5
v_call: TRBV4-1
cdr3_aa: CASSQDFRADGSNQPQHF

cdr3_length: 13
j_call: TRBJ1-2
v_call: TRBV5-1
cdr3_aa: CASSLAISYGYTF

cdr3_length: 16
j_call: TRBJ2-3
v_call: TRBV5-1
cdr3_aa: CASSSGLAGEIDTQYF

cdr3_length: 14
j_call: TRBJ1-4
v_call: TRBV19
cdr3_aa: CASRVGGDNEKLFF

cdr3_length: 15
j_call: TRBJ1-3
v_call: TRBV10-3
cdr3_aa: CAISEGVVAGNTIYF

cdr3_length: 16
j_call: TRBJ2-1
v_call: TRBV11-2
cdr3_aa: CASSLSRGKSPGKQFF

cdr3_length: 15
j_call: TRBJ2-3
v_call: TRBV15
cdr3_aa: CATSRGPGATDTQYF

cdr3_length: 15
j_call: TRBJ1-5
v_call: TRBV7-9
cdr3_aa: CASSASGQGNQPQHF

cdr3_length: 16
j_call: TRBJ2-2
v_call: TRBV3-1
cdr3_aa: CASSQASKWNTGELFF